This TCR beta chain appears in the sequencing data of a study of human T cells and chemical hapten exposure. In the library, unique molecular identifiers were attached to individual cDNA molecules. Each CDR3 protein is one row after TCRdb ran MiXCR on the RACE reads. The sample has about 46,000 distinct CDR3 sequences; 3.5% to 4.5% are singletons. Described time point: healthy volunteer bleed at 2 weeks. Extraction of total RNA was performed on unfractionated whole blood. This clonotype was detected ten times or more. Germline-derived CDR1 and CDR2 are MNHEY and SVGAGI. Deletions cut 2 bases from V and 4 bases from J, with 8 bases between. The CDR3 totals 13 residues.

J is TRBJ1-2 and V is TRBV6-5; D not certain. Sequences were obtained from whole blood. This receptor was obtained from a female donor in good health. Some clones in this sample may be carry-over from other donors' samples. CDR3 nucleotides: TGTGCCAGCAGTTACGGACGTGGCTATGGCTACACCTTC. Its protein is CASSYGRGYGYTF.